The 16 T cell receptor beta chains below all came from one sample that was sequenced in a study of shared clonotypes between healthy human individuals. Data came from immunoSEQ multiplex PCR; TCRdb stores just in-frame clones and leaves some out. Of about 1 million clones listed, around 76% were seen once; the top ten hold approximately 1.5%. Sequenced: memory CD4+ T cells sorted from blood. Subset indicated: CD45RA-negative fraction. Receptors originate from a young man in good health.

This clone was detected once. The chain combines TRBV5-1 with TRBJ1-2, with D maybe TRBD1 (5 bases). Trimming stripped 0 bases from V and 4 bases from J, with 19 bases between. The CDR3 runs to 17 residues. From germline, CDR1 is SGHRS and CDR2 YFSETQ. The CDR3 DNA reads as TGCGCCAGCAGCTTGGGAGGCCAGTCTGGGACGGCCTATGGCTACACCTTC. It is translated as CASSLGGQSGTAYGYTF.

This clone was detected a few times. V is TRBV7-2 and J is TRBJ2-1, with 8 bases identical to TRBD2. CDR3 length: 15 residues. V lost 2 bases and J lost 4; bases outside the gene matches: 4. CDR1 is SGHTA and CDR2 is FQGNSA in the germline V gene. The CDR3 here is CASSLRAGGYNEQFF. The CDR3 DNA sequence: TGTGCCAGCAGCTTAAGGGCGGGAGGTTACAATGAGCAGTTCTTC.

The rearrangement joins TRBV10-2 to TRBJ1-1; 7 nucleotides align to TRBD1. The CDR3 loop spans 13 amino acids. Unmatched junction bases numbered 7, after V lost 2 bases and J lost 10 bases. Per germline, CDR1 WSHSY and CDR2 SAAADI. The DNA for the CDR3 is TGCGCCAGCAGTGAGCAGCAGGGGGTCGGAGCTTTCTTT. It encodes CASSEQQGVGAFF.

The chain combines TRBV2 with TRBJ2-2; 8 bases are a match to TRBD2. The CDR3 spans 14 residues. Germline CDR1 reads SNHLY; CDR2 reads FYNNEI. The ends lost 6 bases at V and 2 bases at J; junction bases unmatched: 2. The CDR3 DNA is TGTGCCAGCAGACTAGCGGATAACACCGGGGAGCTGTTTTTT. Amino acids: CASRLADNTGELFF.

The J gene is TRBJ2-5, the V gene TRBV9; tentatively, D is TRBD1 or TRBD2 (5 bases each). CDR1 and CDR2 (germline): SGDLS, YYNGEE. V was shortened by 3 bases and J by 2 bases, with 11 bases between the two germline ends. The length of the CDR3 is 14 residues. In nucleotides, the CDR3 is TGTGCCAGCAGCGCCGGGACCGAACAAGAGACCCAGTACTTC. It yields the protein CASSAGTEQETQYF.

The chain joins TRBV27 to TRBJ2-5; TRBD2 matches 10 bases. The J call may be in error: the DNA end matches TRBJ2-7 better. The CDR3 is 14 amino acids. Germline V gives CDR1 MNHEY, CDR2 SMNVEV (reference sequence). As DNA, the CDR3 is TGTGCCAGCAGTTTACTAGCGGGAGTAGGCGAGCAGTACTTC. Translated, it gives CASSLLAGVGEQYF.

In this sample, this clone turned up a few times. The V gene is TRBV25-1, the J gene TRBJ1-1; D is unresolved. Germline V lookup: CDR1 MGHDK, CDR2 SYGVNS. The V end was cut by 5 bases, the J end by 7 bases, with 11 bases between. The CDR3 totals 12 residues. Here the CDR3 reads CASSSGGREAFF. CDR3 nucleotide sequence: TGTGCCAGCAGTTCCGGAGGGCGTGAAGCTTTCTTT.

This chain uses TRBV2 with TRBJ2-4; 10 nucleotides match TRBD2. The CDR3 extends over 16 amino acids. V was clipped by 1 base and J by 3 bases; unmatched bases: 3. Germline V gene data show CDR1 as SNHLY and CDR2 as FYNNEI. This CDR3 is CASSEEREGDKNIQYF. CDR3 DNA sequence: TGTGCCAGCAGTGAAGAGCGGGAGGGGGACAAAAACATTCAGTACTTC.

The rearrangement links TRBV30 to TRBJ1-2; D is unclear. V lost 3 bases, J lost 4 bases, and 15 bases lay in between. The CDR3 is made up of 14 amino acids. Germline V gene data show CDR1 as GTSNPN and CDR2 as SVGIG (reference sequence). The CDR3 sequence: CAWSLGKGFYGYTF. CDR3 sequence (DNA): TGTGCCTGGAGCCTAGGGAAGGGTTTCTATGGCTACACCTTC.

The chain uses TRBV6-5 and TRBJ1-1; D perhaps matches TRBD1 (5 bases). This CDR3 is 14 amino acids long. The V end lost 5 bases, the J end lost 4 bases, and 14 bases lay between the germline ends. Germline V gene lookup returns CDR1 MNHEY and CDR2 SVGAGI. The CDR3 coding sequence is TGTGCCAGCAGTCAGGCCGCGGGGACCACTGAAGCTTTCTTT. Residues: CASSQAAGTTEAFF.

CDR3 DNA: TGTGCCAGCAGCGTATTAGGACAGGGTGGTACTGAAGCTTTCTTT. This translates into CASSVLGQGGTEAFF. The chain employs TRBV9 and TRBJ1-1, with 8 bases that match TRBD1. V was clipped by 1 base and J by 5 bases; unmatched bases: 7. The CDR3 is made up of 15 amino acids. In germline, CDR1 is SGDLS, CDR2 YYNGEE.

V gene TRBV6-4 combines with J gene TRBJ1-2; TRBD1 matches 9 bases. The CDR3 is made up of 15 amino acids. Germline CDR1 and CDR2: MRHNA and SNTAGT. V shed 4 bases, J shed 5 bases, and the junction held 8 bases outside the gene matches. The CDR3 sequence: CASSGLGTGWYGYTF. In DNA, the CDR3 is TGTGCCAGCAGTGGATTAGGGACAGGGTGGTATGGCTACACCTTC.

The rearrangement joins TRBV6-5 to TRBJ2-2, with TRBD1 identical over 9 bases. The CDR3 spans 15 residues. The ends lost 8 bases at V and 1 base at J; junction bases unmatched: 5. Germline CDR1 is MNHEY and CDR2 is SVGAGI. The CDR3 region has the DNA TGTGCCAGCCTAGGGACAGGGAAGAACACCGGGGAGCTGTTTTTT. Translation gives CASLGTGKNTGELFF.

The chain carries TRBV7-6 and TRBJ2-1, with 9 nucleotides matching TRBD2. The CDR3 sequence is 18 residues long. Germline values: CDR1 SGHVS, CDR2 FNYEAQ. Unmatched junction bases numbered 13, after V lost 0 bases and J lost 7 bases. CDR3 sequence (DNA): TGTGCCAGCAGCTTAGCGAGGGCTAGCGGGATACTTGGGAATGAGCAGTTCTTC. Protein product: CASSLARASGILGNEQFF.

V and J are TRBV7-8 and TRBJ2-6; D perhaps matches TRBD2 (5 bases). Trimming stripped 2 bases from V and 3 bases from J, with 8 bases between. This CDR3 has 15 amino acids. Germline V lookup: CDR1 SGHVS, CDR2 FQNEAQ. The CDR3 bases are TGTGCCAGCAGCTTAAGAGGGCATGGGGCCAACGTCCTGACTTTC. It specifies CASSLRGHGANVLTF. The whole variable domain, remainder taken from reference TRBV7-8 and TRBJ2-6, is GAGVSQSPRYKVAKRGQDVALRCDPISGHVSLFWYQQALGQGPEFLTYFQNEAQLDKSGLPSDRFFAERPEGSVSTLKIQRTQQEDSAVYLCASSLRGHGANVLTFGAGSRLTVL.

This clone was found once. The CDR3 is CSVEPGQGSHEQYF. As DNA, the CDR3 is TGCAGCGTTGAACCCGGACAGGGATCCCACGAGCAGTACTTC. The chain combines TRBV29-1 with TRBJ2-7, with 8 bases identical to TRBD1. V dropped 2 bases and J dropped 5; count of bases not matched to a gene: 8. CDR3 size: 14 residues. Germline V CDR1 and CDR2: SQVTM, ANQGSEA.